This is a list of T cell receptor beta chains from one sample in a study of cytomegalovirus exposure and HLA in healthy donors. Produced via immunoSEQ multiplex PCR; TCRdb's table is partial and in-frame only. The top ten hold 1.4% to 1.5% of the sample, which has around 140,000 clones, 82% seen once. Sequencing was done on a sample of PBMCs. The origin of the receptors is a young man in good health and CMV-seropositive. Each CDR3 is given with its conserved first and last residue. Fields, in order: J gene, clone size, D gene, V gene, CDR3 protein, CDR3 DNA. D genes are given only for firm matches. Expanded clones get a size class; other rows say once, few or many, or leave the size out.

j_call: TRBJ1-1; clone_size: -; d_call: TRBD1; v_call: TRBV27; cdr3_aa: CASSLRRTGLRFQGTEAFF; cdr3_nt: TGTGCCAGCAGTTTGCGCCGGACAGGGCTTAGATTCCAAGGCACTGAAGCTTTCTTT
j_call: TRBJ1-4; clone_size: -; d_call: TRBD1; v_call: TRBV7-8; cdr3_aa: CASSANRGKNEKLFF; cdr3_nt: TGTGCCAGCAGCGCGAACAGGGGGAAGAATGAAAAACTGTTTTTT
j_call: TRBJ1-5; clone_size: -; d_call: TRBD1; v_call: TRBV7-2; cdr3_aa: CASSLTGDQPQHF; cdr3_nt: TGTGCCAGCAGCTTAACAGGGGATCAGCCCCAGCATTTT
j_call: TRBJ1-2; clone_size: -; d_call: -; v_call: TRBV6-1; cdr3_aa: CASSEGDYGYTF; cdr3_nt: TGTGCCAGCAGTGAAGGAGACTATGGCTACACCTTC
j_call: TRBJ1-4; clone_size: -; d_call: -; v_call: TRBV6-1; cdr3_aa: CASSPAQEGKLFF; cdr3_nt: TGTGCCAGCAGTCCCGCTCAGGAGGGAAAACTGTTTTTT
j_call: TRBJ1-2; clone_size: -; d_call: -; v_call: TRBV28; cdr3_aa: CASSLWAPNGYTF; cdr3_nt: TGTGCCAGCAGTTTATGGGCCCCGAATGGCTACACCTTC
j_call: TRBJ1-2; clone_size: -; d_call: -; v_call: TRBV25-1; cdr3_aa: CASSADRYGYTF; cdr3_nt: TGTGCCAGCAGTGCAGATCGCTATGGCTACACCTTC
j_call: TRBJ1-2; clone_size: -; d_call: -; v_call: TRBV20-1; cdr3_aa: CRSSGGYTF; cdr3_nt: TGCCGGAGCTCGGGGGGCTACACCTTC
j_call: TRBJ2-7; clone_size: -; d_call: -; v_call: TRBV2; cdr3_aa: CASSEAREDEQYF; cdr3_nt: TGTGCCAGCAGTGAAGCGAGGGAAGACGAGCAGTACTTC
j_call: TRBJ2-1; clone_size: -; d_call: -; v_call: TRBV12-2; cdr3_aa: CASRYKTSDSYNEQFF; cdr3_nt: TGTGCAAGTCGCTACAAGACTAGCGATTCCTACAATGAGCAGTTCTTC
j_call: TRBJ1-2; clone_size: few; d_call: TRBD1; v_call: TRBV19; cdr3_aa: CASRDRDRGKGYTF; cdr3_nt: TGTGCCAGTCGCGACCGGGACAGGGGAAAGGGCTACACCTTC
j_call: TRBJ1-1; clone_size: -; d_call: -; v_call: TRBV5-4; cdr3_aa: CASSFSLAEAFF; cdr3_nt: TGTGCCAGCAGCTTTAGCTTAGCTGAAGCTTTCTTT
j_call: TRBJ2-7; clone_size: -; d_call: -; v_call: TRBV6-6; cdr3_aa: CASSYTDSLEQYF; cdr3_nt: TGTGCCAGCAGTTACACGGACAGCCTTGAGCAGTACTTC
j_call: TRBJ2-7; clone_size: -; d_call: -; v_call: TRBV5-4; cdr3_aa: CASSREGSAYEQYF; cdr3_nt: TGTGCCAGCAGCCGGGAAGGGTCCGCCTACGAGCAGTACTTC